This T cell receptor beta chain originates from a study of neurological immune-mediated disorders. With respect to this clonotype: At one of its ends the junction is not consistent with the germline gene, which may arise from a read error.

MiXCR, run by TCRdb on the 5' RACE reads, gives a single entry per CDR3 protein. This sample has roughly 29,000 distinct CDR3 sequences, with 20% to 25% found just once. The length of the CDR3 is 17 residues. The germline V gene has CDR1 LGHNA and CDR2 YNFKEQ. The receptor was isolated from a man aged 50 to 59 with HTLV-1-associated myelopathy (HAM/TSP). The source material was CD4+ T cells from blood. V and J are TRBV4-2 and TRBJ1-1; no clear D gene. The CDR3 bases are TGTGCCAGCATCCAAGATCTGGGGAAGGTAACGAACACTGAAGCTTTCTTT. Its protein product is CASIQDLGKVTNTEAFF.